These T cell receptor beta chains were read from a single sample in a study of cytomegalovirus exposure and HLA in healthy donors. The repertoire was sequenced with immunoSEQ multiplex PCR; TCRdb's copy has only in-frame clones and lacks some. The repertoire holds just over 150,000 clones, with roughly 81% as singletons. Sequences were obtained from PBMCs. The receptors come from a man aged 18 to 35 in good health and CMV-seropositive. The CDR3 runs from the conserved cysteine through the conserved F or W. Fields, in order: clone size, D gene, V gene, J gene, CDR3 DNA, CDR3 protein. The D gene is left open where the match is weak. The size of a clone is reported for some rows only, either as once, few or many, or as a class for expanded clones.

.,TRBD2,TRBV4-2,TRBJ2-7,TGTGCCAGCAGCCAAGGGGCTAGCGGGGACTACGAGCAGTACTTC,CASSQGASGDYEQYF
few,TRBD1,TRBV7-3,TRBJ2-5,TGTGCCAGCAGCCCTAACCCGAGGGACAGGCCCCAAGAGACCCAGTACTTC,CASSPNPRDRPQETQYF
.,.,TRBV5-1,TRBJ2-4,TGCGCCAGCAGCTTAGGCGGGGCGGGCAAAAACAGTCAGTACTTC,CASSLGGAGKNSQYF
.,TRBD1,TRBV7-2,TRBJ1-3,TGTGCCAGCAGCCAGGACAGGGGAAACACCATATATTTT,CASSQDRGNTIYF
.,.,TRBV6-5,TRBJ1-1,TGTGCCAGCAGTTACTCGGGCCCGAACGCTGAAGCTTTCTTT,CASSYSGPNAEAFF
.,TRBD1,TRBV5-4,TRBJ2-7,TGTGCCAGCAGTGGGACAGGGAGCTCCTACGAGCAGTACTTC,CASSGTGSSYEQYF
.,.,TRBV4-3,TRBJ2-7,TGCGCCAGCAGCCAAGACAGGGGATATGTCTACGAGCAGTACTTC,CASSQDRGYVYEQYF
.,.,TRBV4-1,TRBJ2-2,TGCGCCAGTGCGCCCGGTGCCGGGGAGCTGTTTTTT,CASAPGAGELFF
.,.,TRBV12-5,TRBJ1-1,TGTGCTAGTGGTTTGGGACACCTGAACACTGAAGCTTTCTTT,CASGLGHLNTEAFF
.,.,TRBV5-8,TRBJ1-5,TGTGCCAGCAGCTTCAGGGATGGGCCCCAGCATTTT,CASSFRDGPQHF
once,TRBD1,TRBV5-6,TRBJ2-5,TGTGCCAGCAGACGGACGGGCAGGGGGAACCAAGAGACCCAGTACTTC,CASRRTGRGNQETQYF
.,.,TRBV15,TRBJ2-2,TGTGCCACCAGCAGAGGAGGGTACACCGGGGAGCTGTTTTTT,CATSRGGYTGELFF
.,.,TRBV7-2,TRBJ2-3,TGTGCCAGCAGCCGTTTCACAGATACGCAGTATTTT,CASSRFTDTQYF
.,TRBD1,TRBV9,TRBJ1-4,TGTGCCAGCAGCTCTCTGCAGGGGGCGAGTGAAAAACTGTTTTTT,CASSSLQGASEKLFF
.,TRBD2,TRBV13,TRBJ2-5,TGTGCCAGCAGCCCCCGGACTAGCGGGGGGCAGACCCAGTACTTC,CASSPRTSGGQTQYF
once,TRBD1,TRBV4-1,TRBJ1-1,TGCGCCAGCAGCCTAAGGACAGGGAACACTGAAGCTTTCTTT,CASSLRTGNTEAFF
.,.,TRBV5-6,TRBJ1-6,TGTGCCAGCAGCAATCTCGGTCCCCTCCACTTT,CASSNLGPLHF
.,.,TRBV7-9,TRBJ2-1,TGTGCCAGCAGCGGAGGGGGGACTATCAATGAGCAGTTCTTC,CASSGGGTINEQFF
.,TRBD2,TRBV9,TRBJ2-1,TGTGCCAGCAGCGTACAGCGGGGGGTATATAATGAGCAGTTCTTC,CASSVQRGVYNEQFF
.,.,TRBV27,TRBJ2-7,TGTGCCAGCCACACAGGGTTCGGGAACGAGCAGTACTTC,CASHTGFGNEQYF
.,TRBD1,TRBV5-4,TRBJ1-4,TGTGCCAGCAGCTTTACAGGGGCGGATGAAAAACTGTTTTTT,CASSFTGADEKLFF
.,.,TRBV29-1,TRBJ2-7,TGCAGCGTTGAATCTGCCACGGGCTACGAGCAGTACTTC,CSVESATGYEQYF
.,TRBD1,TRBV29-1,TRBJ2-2,TGCAGCGCGAACCACCCAGGACAGGGGACCGGGGAGCTGTTTTTT,CSANHPGQGTGELFF
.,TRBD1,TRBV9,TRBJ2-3,TGTGCCAGCAGCGCCGAGACAGGGAGCACAGATACGCAGTATTTT,CASSAETGSTDTQYF
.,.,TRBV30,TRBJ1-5,TGTGCCTGGAGTGGTGTAGATCAGCCCCAGCATTTT,CAWSGVDQPQHF
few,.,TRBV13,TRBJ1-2,TGTGCCAGCAGCCTGTCGGGGGATAACTATGGCTACACCTTC,CASSLSGDNYGYTF